This entry lists 5 T cell receptor beta chains sequenced from one sample in a study of human versus mouse CDR3 diversity and MHC coevolution. Clones were sequenced by immunoSEQ multiplex PCR, and TCRdb holds only the in-frame ones, with some missing. This table has approximately 81,000 clones, just over 90% appearing once. The sample taken for sequencing was naive CD4+ T cells from blood. Subset: CD45RO-negative CD62L-positive naive CD4 T cells. These receptors were taken from a person between 25 and 70 years old in good health.

The chain links TRBV7-2 to TRBJ2-7; TRBD1 might be the D (7 bases). This CDR3 contains 15 residues. The ends were cut back, 5 bases at V and 4 bases at J, with 18 bases in the middle. Germline V gene sequence: CDR1 SGHTA, CDR2 FQGNSA. In DNA form, the CDR3 reads TGTGCCAGCAGCCACCGACAGGGAGGAGGTTACGAGCAGTACTTC. Protein: CASSHRQGGGYEQYF.

The chain joins TRBV5-1 to TRBJ2-6, with 8 bases aligning to TRBD1. Unmatched junction bases numbered 12, after V lost 7 bases and J lost 0 bases. In germline, CDR1 is SGHRS, CDR2 YFSETQ. There are 18 residues in the CDR3. The CDR3 region has the DNA TGCGCCAGCGGAGGTCTCGGACAGGGCGACTCTGGGGCCAACGTCCTGACTTTC. Encoded protein: CASGGLGQGDSGANVLTF.

The rearrangement uses TRBV10-2 and TRBJ2-7, with 13 bases matching TRBD2. Per germline, CDR1 WSHSY and CDR2 SAAADI. Trimming cost V 4 bases and J 7 bases; bases outside gene matches: 7. The length of the CDR3 is 15 residues. CDR3 coding DNA: TGCGCCAGCAGTGCACTAGCGGGAGGGCCGCGGGAGCAGTACTTC. Translating it yields CASSALAGGPREQYF.

The J gene is TRBJ1-4, the V gene TRBV30; 7 bases map to TRBD1. The junction had 5 bases not matched to a gene; V was cut back by 1 base and J by 0 bases. Per germline, CDR1 GTSNPN and CDR2 SVGIG (reference sequence). This CDR3 is 16 amino acids long. The CDR3 nucleotides are TGTGCCTGGAGTGAGGGGACAGATGCAACTAATGAAAAACTGTTTTTT. Protein: CAWSEGTDATNEKLFF. Supplemented by reference TRBV30 and TRBJ1-4, the full variable domain reads SQTIHQWPATLVQPVGSPLSLECTVEGTSNPNLYWYRQAAGRGLQLLFYSVGIGQISSEVPQNLSASRPQDRQFILSSKKLLLSDSGFYLCAWSEGTDATNEKLFFGSGTQLSVL.

The chain couples TRBV10-3 to TRBJ2-3; no clear D gene. The germline V and J ends were trimmed by 4 bases and 0 bases, with 5 bases remaining between them. This CDR3 comprises 13 residues. Germline loops: CDR1 ENHRY, CDR2 SYGVKD. In DNA, the CDR3 is TGTGCCATCAGTGGGGCCAGCACAGATACGCAGTATTTT. Translation gives CAISGASTDTQYF.